What follows are 20 T cell receptor beta chains derived from one specimen sequenced in a study of PD-1 blockade in classical Hodgkin lymphoma. Sequencing was performed with immunoSEQ multiplex PCR; in TCRdb, only in-frame clones are kept and a portion is missing. The table shows 13,000 to 15,000 clones, with roughly 90% occurring only once. Time point of the sample: cycle 4 day 1 (C4D1), after 6 weeks of nivolumab. Every patient experienced relapse after autologous stem cell transplantation, and brentuximab vedotin exposure varied. Negative selection with magnets was how CD8+ T cells were isolated from the thawed PBMCs. Specimen: CD8+ T cells from blood, collected before the fourth cycle of nivolumab. These receptors came from a human donor with classical Hodgkin lymphoma.

CDR3 nucleotides: TGTGCCACCAGCCGCGGAGGGGGGCTTACTTACGAGCAGTACTTC. Its translation is CATSRGGGLTYEQYF. The chain uses TRBV15 and TRBJ2-7; D may correspond to TRBD1 or TRBD2 (6 bases each). CDR3 size: 15 residues. Germline V gene sequence: CDR1 LNHNV, CDR2 YYDKDF (reference sequence). V was cut by 5 bases and J by 4 bases, with 18 bases left in between.

The rearrangement uses TRBV18 and TRBJ2-3; D not certain. This CDR3 contains 13 residues. Trimming removed 0 bases from V and 7 bases from J, with 8 bases in between. The germline V gene encodes CDR1 KGHSH and CDR2 LQKENI. CDR3 nucleotides: TGTGCCAGCTCACCACCGCCGCTTAATACGCAGTATTTT. Translated, it gives CASSPPPLNTQYF.

The chain couples TRBV7-9 to TRBJ2-7, with 9 nucleotides matching TRBD1. CDR3 length equals 14 residues. Germline loops: CDR1 SEHNR, CDR2 FQNEAQ (reference sequence). With 5 bases clipped from V and 4 bases from J, the junction kept 6 bases outside the gene matches. CDR3 amino acids: CASSATGGRYEQYF. CDR3 sequence (DNA): TGTGCCAGCAGCGCCACAGGGGGCCGGTACGAGCAGTACTTC.

In its sample, this clone was seen a few times. The V gene is TRBV28, the J gene TRBJ1-5, with D possibly TRBD1 on 5 matching bases. This CDR3 has 16 residues. Looked up from germline, CDR1 is MDHEN and CDR2 is SYDVKM. With 4 bases removed from V and 3 bases from J, the gap between germline ends came to 16 bases. DNA of the CDR3: TGTGCCAGCAGTTCTCCGGACACCGACCTCAATCAGCCCCAGCATTTT. It translates to CASSSPDTDLNQPQHF.

This clone was observed once. The chain carries TRBV5-1 and TRBJ2-1; no definite D call. V lost 8 bases and J lost 9, with 9 bases in between. Germline V lookup: CDR1 SGHRS, CDR2 YFSETQ. The CDR3 covers 10 residues. CDR3 sequence reads: CARGKGEQFF. CDR3 nucleotides: TGCGCCAGGGGTAAGGGTGAGCAGTTCTTC.

V usage is TRBV10-2 and J usage is TRBJ2-1, with 15 bases fitting TRBD2. This CDR3 contains 15 residues. V was pared by 3 bases and J by 10 bases, with 4 bases of the junction left unmatched. From germline, CDR1 is WSHSY and CDR2 SAAADI. This chain's CDR3 is CASSDWTSGRAEQFF. CDR3 coding DNA: TGCGCCAGCAGTGACTGGACTAGCGGGAGGGCCGAGCAGTTCTTC.

The chain links TRBV6-5 to TRBJ2-2, with 9 bases that match TRBD1. CDR3 size: 15 residues. V was pared by 6 bases and J by 6 bases, with 8 bases of the junction left unmatched. CDR1 and CDR2 from the germline V gene are MNHEY and SVGAGI. The CDR3 sequence: CASRYPGQGSGELFF. CDR3 sequence (DNA): TGTGCCAGCAGATACCCGGGACAGGGTTCCGGGGAGCTGTTTTTT.

The rearrangement uses TRBV28 and TRBJ2-7; TRBD2 aligns across 7 bases. V shed 5 bases, J shed 3 bases, and the junction held 7 bases outside the gene matches. CDR1 MDHEN and CDR2 SYDVKM come from the germline V gene. The CDR3 contains 14 residues. This CDR3 is CASSPGLGYYEQYF. The DNA for the CDR3 is TGTGCCAGCAGTCCAGGACTAGGTTACTACGAGCAGTACTTC.

This clone was detected only once. The chain uses TRBV7-3 and TRBJ1-6; D may be TRBD1 (5 bases). The CDR3 spans 14 residues. V dropped 6 bases and J dropped 9 bases, with 15 bases sitting between them. Germline V gene data show CDR1 as SGHTA and CDR2 as FQGTGA. In nucleotides, the CDR3 is TGTGCCAGCAGTTCTGGGCTGAGGGGTTCACCCCTCCACTTT. The encoded protein is CASSSGLRGSPLHF.

The chain links TRBV7-7 to TRBJ2-1; D is tentatively TRBD1 or TRBD2 (5 bases each). V was cut by 5 bases and J by 6 bases, with 23 bases left in between. This CDR3 is built from 17 residues. The V gene's germline CDR1 is SSHAT and CDR2 FNYEAQ (reference sequence). DNA of the CDR3: TGTGCCAGCAGCCCTGATTCCGGGACCCACAAACCCAATGAGCAGTTCTTC. Translation gives CASSPDSGTHKPNEQFF.

The gene calls are TRBV29-1 and TRBJ2-1, with TRBD1 matching over 8 bases. With 5 bases clipped from V and 4 bases from J, the junction kept 7 bases outside the gene matches. Germline CDR1 reads SQVTM; CDR2 reads ANQGSEA. The CDR3 length is 14 residues. The CDR3 DNA sequence: TGCAGCGTTTGGGGACAGGCGGGGTACAATGAGCAGTTCTTC. Amino acids: CSVWGQAGYNEQFF.

This clone was seen just once. The chain has TRBV28 and TRBJ2-7, with a tentative D call TRBD2 (6 bases). The germline V gene encodes CDR1 MDHEN and CDR2 SYDVKM. V was clipped by 10 bases and J by 4 bases, with 20 bases between them. The CDR3 covers 14 residues. CDR3 sequence: CATSSPGLAYEQYF. DNA of the CDR3: TGTGCCACCTCCTCCCCGGGACTCGCTTACGAGCAGTACTTC. The full variable domain, completed using reference TRBV28 and TRBJ2-7, is DVKVTQSSRYLVKRTGEKVFLECVQDMDHENMFWYRQDPGLGLRLIYFSYDVKMKEKGDIPEGYSVSREKKERFSLILESASTNQTSMYLCATSSPGLAYEQYFGPGTRLTVT.

The genes are TRBV30 and TRBJ2-7; TRBD2 matches 8 bases. Germline-derived CDR1 and CDR2 are GTSNPN and SVGIG (reference sequence). CDR3 length: 16 amino acids. V trimming: 1 base; J trimming: 4 bases; junction bases outside the gene matches: 12. CDR3 in amino acids: CAWSAHKIQREYEQYF. CDR3 in DNA: TGTGCCTGGAGTGCACATAAGATTCAGCGGGAGTACGAGCAGTACTTC.

The gene calls are TRBV5-1 and TRBJ2-1; D gene ambiguous. The germline V gene encodes CDR1 SGHRS and CDR2 YFSETQ. The CDR3 runs to 12 residues. V shed 0 bases and J shed 7 bases, with 5 bases lying between them. CDR3 DNA: TGCGCCAGCAGCTTGGTGAGGAATGAGCAGTTCTTC. Translating gives CASSLVRNEQFF.

J is TRBJ2-5 and V is TRBV28, with D perhaps TRBD2 (6 bases). CDR1 and CDR2 from the germline V gene are MDHEN and SYDVKM. The CDR3 is made up of 15 amino acids. The V end was cut by 2 bases, the J end by 5 bases, with 15 bases between. CDR3 protein: CASSLAGAGRETQYF. In DNA form, the CDR3 reads TGTGCCAGCAGTTTAGCGGGTGCGGGGCGGGAGACCCAGTACTTC.

The V gene is TRBV28, the J gene TRBJ1-1; 10 bases are a match to TRBD1. J was trimmed by 3 bases and V by 2 bases; bases with no gene match: 12. CDR3 size: 18 residues. The germline CDR1 and CDR2 sequences are MDHEN and SYDVKM. The CDR3 spells CASSLVDRDRGEDTEAFF. The CDR3 DNA is TGTGCCAGCAGTTTAGTTGACCGGGACAGGGGCGAGGACACTGAAGCTTTCTTT.

The chain has TRBV7-3 and TRBJ1-5; weak D call: TRBD1 (5 bases). Germline CDR1 SGHTA, CDR2 FQGTGA. This CDR3 contains 17 residues. The V gene lost 4 bases and the J gene lost 0 bases, with 16 bases spanning the gap. The CDR3 nucleotides read TGTGCCAGCAGCTGTGACAGAAGCAAAAATAGCAATCAGCCCCAGCATTTT. Protein sequence: CASSCDRSKNSNQPQHF.

The chain links TRBV7-9 to TRBJ2-5, with D maybe TRBD2 (6 bases). V gave up 4 bases and J gave up 3 bases, with 12 bases separating them. The CDR3 has 14 amino acids. Looked up from germline, CDR1 is SEHNR and CDR2 is FQNEAQ (reference sequence). The CDR3 DNA reads as TGTGCCAGCAGCTCGGGACTGGAGAAAGAGACCCAGTACTTC. Protein sequence: CASSSGLEKETQYF.

This rearrangement joins TRBV6-4 to TRBJ2-1, with D perhaps TRBD2 (6 bases). Per germline, CDR1 MRHNA and CDR2 SNTAGT. Trimming took off 3 bases at V and 0 bases at J, with 12 bases between the two ends. This CDR3 is 16 amino acids long. As DNA, the CDR3 is TGTGCCAGCAGTGATGGCGGGATGAGCTCCTACAATGAGCAGTTCTTC. Its protein is CASSDGGMSSYNEQFF.

The chain employs TRBV7-9 and TRBJ1-1; D call uncertain. Germline V lookup: CDR1 SEHNR, CDR2 FQNEAQ (reference sequence). The CDR3 is 15 amino acids. The V and J ends lost 0 bases and 0 bases respectively, with 8 bases between them. This CDR3 reads CASSLALGLNTEAFF. CDR3 coding DNA: TGTGCCAGCAGCTTAGCTTTAGGGTTGAACACTGAAGCTTTCTTT.